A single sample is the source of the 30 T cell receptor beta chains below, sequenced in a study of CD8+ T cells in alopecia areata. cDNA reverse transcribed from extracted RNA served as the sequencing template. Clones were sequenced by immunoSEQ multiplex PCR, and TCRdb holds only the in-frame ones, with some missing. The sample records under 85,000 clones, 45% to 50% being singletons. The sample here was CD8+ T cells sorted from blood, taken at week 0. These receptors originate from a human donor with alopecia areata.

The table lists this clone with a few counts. DNA for the CDR3: TGCGCCAGCAGCCAAGGGCCTTCAAGCAATCAGCCCCAGCATTTT. Protein sequence: CASSQGPSSNQPQHF. The rearrangement uses TRBV4-1 and TRBJ1-5; D is undetermined. Trimming took off 1 base at V and 1 base at J, with 8 bases between the two ends. The CDR3 consists of 15 residues. From germline, CDR1 is MGHRA and CDR2 YSYEKL.

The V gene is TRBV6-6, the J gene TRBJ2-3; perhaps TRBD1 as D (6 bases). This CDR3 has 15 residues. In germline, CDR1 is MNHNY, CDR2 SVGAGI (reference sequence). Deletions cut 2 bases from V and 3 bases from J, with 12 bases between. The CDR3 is CASSYTGQHTDTQYF. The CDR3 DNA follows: TGTGCCAGCAGTTACACTGGACAGCATACAGATACGCAGTATTTT.

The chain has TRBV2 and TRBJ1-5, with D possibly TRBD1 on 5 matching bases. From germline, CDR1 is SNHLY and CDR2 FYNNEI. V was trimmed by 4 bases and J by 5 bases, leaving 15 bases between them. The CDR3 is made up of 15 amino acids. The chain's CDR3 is CASSAWETGDQPQHF. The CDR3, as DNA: TGTGCCAGCAGTGCGTGGGAAACAGGAGATCAGCCCCAGCATTTT. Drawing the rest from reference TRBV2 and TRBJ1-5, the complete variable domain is EPEVTQTPSHQVTQMGQEVILRCVPISNHLYFYWYRQILGQKVEFLVSFYNNEISEKSEIFDDQFSVERPDGSNFTLKIRSTKLEDSAMYFCASSAWETGDQPQHFGDGTRLSIL.

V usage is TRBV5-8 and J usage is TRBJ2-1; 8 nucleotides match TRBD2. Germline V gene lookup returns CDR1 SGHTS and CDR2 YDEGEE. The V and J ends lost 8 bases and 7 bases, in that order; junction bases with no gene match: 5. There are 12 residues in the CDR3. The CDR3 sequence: CARGPGGNEQFF. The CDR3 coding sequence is TGTGCCAGAGGCCCGGGAGGGAATGAGCAGTTCTTC.

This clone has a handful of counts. In nucleotides, the CDR3 is TGTGCCAGCAGTGGCGAGAAGCGGGAGGCTACCGGGGAGCTGTTTTTT. Amino acids: CASSGEKREATGELFF. V and J are TRBV28 and TRBJ2-2; 9 bases agree with TRBD2. CDR3 length: 16 residues. Germline V gives CDR1 MDHEN, CDR2 SYDVKM. The ends lost 5 bases at V and 5 bases at J; junction bases unmatched: 9.

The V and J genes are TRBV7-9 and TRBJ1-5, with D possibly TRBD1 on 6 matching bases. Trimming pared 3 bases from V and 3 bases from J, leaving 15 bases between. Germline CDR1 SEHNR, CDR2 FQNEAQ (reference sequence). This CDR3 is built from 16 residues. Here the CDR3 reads CASSLVGATNNQPQHF. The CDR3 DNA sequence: TGTGCCAGCAGCTTGGTGGGGGCAACGAACAATCAGCCCCAGCATTTT.

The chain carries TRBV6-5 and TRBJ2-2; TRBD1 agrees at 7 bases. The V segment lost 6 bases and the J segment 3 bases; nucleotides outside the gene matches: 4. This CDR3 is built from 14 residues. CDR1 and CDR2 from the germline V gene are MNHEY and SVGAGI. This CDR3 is CASSWTGHTGELFF. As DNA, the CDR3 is TGTGCCAGCAGCTGGACAGGACACACCGGGGAGCTGTTTTTT.

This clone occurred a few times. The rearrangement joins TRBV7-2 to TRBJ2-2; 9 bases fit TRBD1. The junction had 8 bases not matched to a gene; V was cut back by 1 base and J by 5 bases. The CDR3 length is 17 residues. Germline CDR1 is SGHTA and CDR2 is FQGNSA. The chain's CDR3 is CASSLVLGQGFTGELFF. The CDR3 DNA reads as TGTGCCAGCAGCTTAGTCCTAGGACAGGGGTTTACCGGGGAGCTGTTTTTT.

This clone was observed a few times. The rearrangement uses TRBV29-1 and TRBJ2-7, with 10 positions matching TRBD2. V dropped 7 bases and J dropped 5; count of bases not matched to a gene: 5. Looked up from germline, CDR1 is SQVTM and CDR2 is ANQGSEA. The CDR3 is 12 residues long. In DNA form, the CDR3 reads TGCAGCGGGGGACTAGCGTTGGACGAGCAGTACTTC. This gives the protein CSGGLALDEQYF.

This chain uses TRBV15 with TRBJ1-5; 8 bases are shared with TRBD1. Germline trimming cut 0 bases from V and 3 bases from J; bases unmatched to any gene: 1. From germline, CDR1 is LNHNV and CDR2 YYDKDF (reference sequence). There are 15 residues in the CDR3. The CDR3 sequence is CATSRDRGHNQPQHF. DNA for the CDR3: TGTGCCACCAGCAGAGACAGGGGGCACAATCAGCCCCAGCATTTT.

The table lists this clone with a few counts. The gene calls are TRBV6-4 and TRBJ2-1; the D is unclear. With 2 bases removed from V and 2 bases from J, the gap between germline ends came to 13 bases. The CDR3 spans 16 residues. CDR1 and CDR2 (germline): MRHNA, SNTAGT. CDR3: CASSDDPVSTYNEQFF. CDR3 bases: TGTGCCAGCAGTGACGATCCCGTAAGCACCTACAATGAGCAGTTCTTC.

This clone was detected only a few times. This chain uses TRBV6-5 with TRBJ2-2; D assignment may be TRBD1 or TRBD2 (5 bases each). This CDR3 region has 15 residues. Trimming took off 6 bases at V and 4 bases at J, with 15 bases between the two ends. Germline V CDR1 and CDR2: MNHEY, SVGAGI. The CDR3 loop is CASSIGALGTGELFF. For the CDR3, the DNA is TGTGCCAGCAGCATCGGGGCTTTGGGCACCGGGGAGCTGTTTTTT.

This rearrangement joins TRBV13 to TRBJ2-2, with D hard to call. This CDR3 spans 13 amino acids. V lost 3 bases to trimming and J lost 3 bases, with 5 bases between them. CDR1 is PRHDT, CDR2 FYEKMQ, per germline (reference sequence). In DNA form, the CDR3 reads TGTGCCAGCAGCTTCCGGGACACCGGGGAGCTGTTTTTT. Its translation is CASSFRDTGELFF. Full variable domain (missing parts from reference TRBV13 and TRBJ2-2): AAGVIQSPRHLIKEKRETATLKCYPIPRHDTVYWYQQGPGQDPQFLISFYEKMQSDKGSIPDRFSAQQFSDYHSELNMSSLELGDSALYFCASSFRDTGELFFGEGSRLTVL.

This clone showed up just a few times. CDR3 in amino acids: CASSEAEGAVYEQYF. The DNA of the CDR3 is TGTGCCAGCAGTGAAGCGGAGGGGGCGGTATACGAGCAGTACTTC. V is TRBV7-8 and J is TRBJ2-7; possibly TRBD1 for D (7 bases). The germline CDR1 and CDR2 sequences are SGHVS and FQNEAQ. Trimming left V 6 bases short and J 4 bases short, with 19 bases between. CDR3 length: 15 residues.

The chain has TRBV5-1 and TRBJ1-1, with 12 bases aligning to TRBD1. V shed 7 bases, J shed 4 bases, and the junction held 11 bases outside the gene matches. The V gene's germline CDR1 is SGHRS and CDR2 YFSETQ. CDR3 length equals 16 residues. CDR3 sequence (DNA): TGCGCCAGCGGAACGGGACAGGGGGCGCGGGGCACTGAAGCTTTCTTT. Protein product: CASGTGQGARGTEAFF. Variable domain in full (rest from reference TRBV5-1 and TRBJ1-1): KAGVTQTPRYLIKTRGQQVTLSCSPISGHRSVSWYQQTPGQGLQFLFEYFSETQRNKGNFPGRFSGRQFSNSRSEMNVSTLELGDSALYLCASGTGQGARGTEAFFGQGTRLTVV.

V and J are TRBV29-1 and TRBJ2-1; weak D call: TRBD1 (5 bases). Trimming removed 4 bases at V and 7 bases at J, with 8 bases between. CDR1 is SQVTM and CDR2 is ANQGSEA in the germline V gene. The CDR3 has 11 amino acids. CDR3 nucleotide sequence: TGCAGCGTTGTAGGGGCGAATGAGCAGTTCTTC. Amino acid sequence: CSVVGANEQFF.

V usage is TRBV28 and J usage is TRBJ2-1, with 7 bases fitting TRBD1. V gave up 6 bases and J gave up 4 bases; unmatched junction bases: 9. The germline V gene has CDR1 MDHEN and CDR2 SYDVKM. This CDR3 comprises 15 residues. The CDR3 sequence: CASSHPETGYNEQFF. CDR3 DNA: TGTGCCAGCAGCCACCCAGAGACAGGGTACAATGAGCAGTTCTTC.

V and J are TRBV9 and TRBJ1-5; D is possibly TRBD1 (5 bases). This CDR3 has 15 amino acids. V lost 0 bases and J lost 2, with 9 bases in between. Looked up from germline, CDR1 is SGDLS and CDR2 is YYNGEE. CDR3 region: CASSVGGNGNQPQHF. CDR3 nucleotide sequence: TGTGCCAGCAGCGTAGGGGGGAACGGCAATCAGCCCCAGCATTTT.

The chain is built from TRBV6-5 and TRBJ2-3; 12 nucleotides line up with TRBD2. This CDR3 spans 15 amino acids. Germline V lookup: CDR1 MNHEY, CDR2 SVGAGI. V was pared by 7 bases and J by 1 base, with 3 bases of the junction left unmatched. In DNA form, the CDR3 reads TGTGCCAGCAAAAGACTAGCGGGGGGCACAGATACGCAGTATTTT. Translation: CASKRLAGGTDTQYF.

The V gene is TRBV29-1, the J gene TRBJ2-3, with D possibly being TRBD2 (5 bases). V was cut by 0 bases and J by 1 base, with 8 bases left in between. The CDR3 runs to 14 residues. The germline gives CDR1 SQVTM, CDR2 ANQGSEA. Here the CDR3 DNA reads TGCAGCGTTGAAGATGCAGCGGGCACAGATACGCAGTATTTT. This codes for CSVEDAAGTDTQYF.

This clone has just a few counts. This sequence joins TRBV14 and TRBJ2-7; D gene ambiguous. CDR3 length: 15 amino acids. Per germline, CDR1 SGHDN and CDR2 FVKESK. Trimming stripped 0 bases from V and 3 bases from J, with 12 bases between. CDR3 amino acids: CASSQDQALFYEQYF. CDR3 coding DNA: TGTGCCAGCAGCCAAGATCAAGCACTATTCTACGAGCAGTACTTC.

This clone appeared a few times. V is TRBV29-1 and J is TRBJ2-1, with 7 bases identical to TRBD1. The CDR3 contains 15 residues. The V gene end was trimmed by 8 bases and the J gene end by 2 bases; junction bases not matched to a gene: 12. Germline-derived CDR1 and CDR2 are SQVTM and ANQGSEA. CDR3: CSTQDRSNTYNEQFF. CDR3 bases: TGCAGCACTCAGGACAGGTCGAACACCTACAATGAGCAGTTCTTC.

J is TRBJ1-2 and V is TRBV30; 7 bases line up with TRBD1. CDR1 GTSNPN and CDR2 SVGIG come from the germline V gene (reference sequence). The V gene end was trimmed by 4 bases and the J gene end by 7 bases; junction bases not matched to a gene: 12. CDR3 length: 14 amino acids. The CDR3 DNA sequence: TGTGCCTGGAACGAGGGGAGGGGGCACTTTGGCTACACCTTC. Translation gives CAWNEGRGHFGYTF.

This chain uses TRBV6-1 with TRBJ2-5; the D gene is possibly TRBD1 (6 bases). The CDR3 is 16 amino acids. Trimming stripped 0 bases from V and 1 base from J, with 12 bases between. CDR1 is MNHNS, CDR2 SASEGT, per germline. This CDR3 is CASSEAMGHLQETQYF. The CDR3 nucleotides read TGTGCCAGCAGTGAAGCCATGGGACACCTCCAAGAGACCCAGTACTTC.

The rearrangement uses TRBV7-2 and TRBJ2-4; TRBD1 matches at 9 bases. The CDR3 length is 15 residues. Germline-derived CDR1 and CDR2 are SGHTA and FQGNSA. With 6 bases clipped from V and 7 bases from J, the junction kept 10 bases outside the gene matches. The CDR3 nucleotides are TGTGCCAGCAGTTCCACCGGGACAGGGATGAACATTCAGTACTTC. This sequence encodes CASSSTGTGMNIQYF.

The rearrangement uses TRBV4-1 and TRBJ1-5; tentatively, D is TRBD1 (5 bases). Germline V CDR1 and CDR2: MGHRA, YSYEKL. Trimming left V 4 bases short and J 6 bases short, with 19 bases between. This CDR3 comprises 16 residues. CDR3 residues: CASSLSDQGPSQPQHF. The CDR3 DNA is TGCGCCAGCAGCCTATCCGACCAGGGTCCAAGTCAGCCCCAGCATTTT.

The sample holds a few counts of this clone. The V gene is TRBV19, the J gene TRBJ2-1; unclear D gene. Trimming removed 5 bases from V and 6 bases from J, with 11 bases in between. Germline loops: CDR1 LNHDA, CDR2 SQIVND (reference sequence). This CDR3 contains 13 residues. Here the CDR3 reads CASSSLAVNEQFF. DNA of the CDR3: TGTGCCAGTAGTTCCCTGGCGGTCAATGAGCAGTTCTTC.

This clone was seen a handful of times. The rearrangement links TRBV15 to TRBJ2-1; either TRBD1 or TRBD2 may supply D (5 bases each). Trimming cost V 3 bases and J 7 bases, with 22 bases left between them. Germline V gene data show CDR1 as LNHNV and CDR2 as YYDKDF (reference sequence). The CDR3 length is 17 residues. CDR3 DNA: TGTGCCACCAGCAGCCAGCCGGGTGGGACCGAGGGAAATGAGCAGTTCTTC. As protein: CATSSQPGGTEGNEQFF.

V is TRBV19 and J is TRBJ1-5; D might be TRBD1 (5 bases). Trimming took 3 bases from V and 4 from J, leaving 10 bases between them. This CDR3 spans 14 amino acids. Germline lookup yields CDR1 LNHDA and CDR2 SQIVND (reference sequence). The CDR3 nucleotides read TGTGCCAGTAGTATTGGGGCCGGTAATCAGCCCCAGCATTTT. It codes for CASSIGAGNQPQHF.

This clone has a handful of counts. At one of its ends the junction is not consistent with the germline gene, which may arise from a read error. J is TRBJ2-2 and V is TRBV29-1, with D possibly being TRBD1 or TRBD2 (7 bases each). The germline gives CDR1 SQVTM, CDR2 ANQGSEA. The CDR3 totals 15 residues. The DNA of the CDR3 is TGCAGCGGTGAAGGGGGGGACAGAAACACCGGGGAGCTGTTTTTT. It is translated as CSGEGGDRNTGELFF.